This T cell receptor beta chain is from a study of shared clonotypes between healthy human individuals. Study details: The donor group consisted of a couple of women and a few men, aged 18 to 49.

Using immunoSEQ multiplex PCR, the repertoire was profiled, and TCRdb retains in-frame clones only, with some absent. The sample consists of about 2.1 million clones, 90% to 95% of them appearing once. The naive CD8 population came from CD45RO-negative cells selected for CCR7, without terminally differentiated effector memory CD45RA+ cells. With V trimmed by 3 bases and J by 2 bases, 7 bases remained unmatched. There are 15 residues in the CDR3. Germline V CDR1 and CDR2: LNHDA, SQIVND (reference sequence). The gene calls are TRBV19 and TRBJ2-7; 7 positions match TRBD2. The TCR sequence derives from a man aged 18 to 35 in good health. Some clones in this sample may be carry-over from other donors' samples. The sample comprised naive CD8+ T cells from PBMCs. Here the CDR3 DNA reads TGTGCCAGTAGTATTGGTAGCGGGTTAACCTACGAGCAGTACTTC. Translating gives CASSIGSGLTYEQYF.